The source of this T cell receptor beta chain is a study of T cells in localized non-small cell lung cancer. Study-level findings and limits: Paired adjacent lung recovered a median around 62 of the top 100 tumor clones. Heterogeneity within the tumor remains possible, as just one region underwent sequencing.

TCRdb's copy holds only in-frame clones and misses some; the assay was immunoSEQ multiplex PCR. Of about 48,000 clones in the sample, roughly 80% were seen once. Germline-derived CDR1 and CDR2 are SGHAT and FQNNGV. V trimming: 2 bases; J trimming: 4 bases; junction bases outside the gene matches: 5. The CDR3 loop spans 16 amino acids. Details on this clone: Its antigen is still unknown.

The rearrangement links TRBV11-2 to TRBJ2-5, with 12 nucleotides matching TRBD2. The material sequenced was peripheral blood, taken before any cancer treatment. The sequence was obtained from a man aged 40 to 70 with stage I squamous cell lung carcinoma. DNA for the CDR3: TGTGCCAGCAGCTTAAAACTAGCGGGGGGCGGAGAGACCCAGTACTTC. It is translated as CASSLKLAGGGETQYF.